This T cell receptor (beta chain) was profiled in a study of graft-versus-host responses after intestinal transplantation. Assay: immunoSEQ multiplex PCR; the TCRdb copy retains only in-frame clones and omits some. Among roughly 100,000 clones listed, approximately 93% were seen once. A word on this clone: Antigen: not known.

J was trimmed by 2 bases and V by 7 bases; bases with no gene match: 6. The CDR3 sequence is 15 residues long. The V gene's germline CDR1 is SEHNR and CDR2 FQNEAQ (reference sequence). The specimen comprised unstimulated CD8+ T cells sorted from spleen or lymph node cells, sampled before intestinal transplant. The chain combines TRBV7-9 with TRBJ2-2; 8 bases map to TRBD2. This sequence was found in a human donor who received an intestinal transplant. CDR3 in amino acids: CASNKLAANTGELFF. The CDR3 DNA sequence: TGTGCCAGCAATAAACTAGCGGCTAACACCGGGGAGCTGTTTTTT.